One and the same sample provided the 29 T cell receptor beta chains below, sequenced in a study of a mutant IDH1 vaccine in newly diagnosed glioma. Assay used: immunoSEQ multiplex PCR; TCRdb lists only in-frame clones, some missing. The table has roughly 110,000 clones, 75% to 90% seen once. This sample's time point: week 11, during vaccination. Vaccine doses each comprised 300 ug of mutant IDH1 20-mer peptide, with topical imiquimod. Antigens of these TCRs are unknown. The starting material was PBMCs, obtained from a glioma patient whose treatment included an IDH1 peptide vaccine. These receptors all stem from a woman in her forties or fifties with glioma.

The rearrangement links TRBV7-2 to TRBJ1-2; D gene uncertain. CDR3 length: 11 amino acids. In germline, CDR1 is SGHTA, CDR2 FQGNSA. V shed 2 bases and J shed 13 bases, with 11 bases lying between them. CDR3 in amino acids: CASSLRGVFTF. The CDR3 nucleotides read TGTGCCAGCAGCTTACGTGGGGTTTTCACCTTC.

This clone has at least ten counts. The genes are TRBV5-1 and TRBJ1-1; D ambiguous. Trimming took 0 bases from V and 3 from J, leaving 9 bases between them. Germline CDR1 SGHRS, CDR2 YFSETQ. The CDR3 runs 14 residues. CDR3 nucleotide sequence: TGCGCCAGCAGCTTGGCTTCCACGGACACTGAAGCTTTCTTT. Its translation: CASSLASTDTEAFF.

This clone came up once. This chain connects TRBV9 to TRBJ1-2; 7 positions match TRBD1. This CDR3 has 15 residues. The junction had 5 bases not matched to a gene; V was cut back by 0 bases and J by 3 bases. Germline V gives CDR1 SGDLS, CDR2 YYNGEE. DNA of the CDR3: TGTGCCAGCAGCGTAGGGACAGGAACTTACTATGGCTACACCTTC. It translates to CASSVGTGTYYGYTF.

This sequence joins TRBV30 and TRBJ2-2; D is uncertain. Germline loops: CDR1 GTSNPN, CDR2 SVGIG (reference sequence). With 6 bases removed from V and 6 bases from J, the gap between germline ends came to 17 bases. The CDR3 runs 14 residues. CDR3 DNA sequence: TGTGCCTGCGACCTTGTATACCAACCCGGGGAGCTGTTTTTT. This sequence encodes CACDLVYQPGELFF.

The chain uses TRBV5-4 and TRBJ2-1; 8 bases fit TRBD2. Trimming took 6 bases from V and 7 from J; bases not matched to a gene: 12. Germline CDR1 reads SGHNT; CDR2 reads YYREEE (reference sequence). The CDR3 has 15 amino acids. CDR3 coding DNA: TGTGCCAGCAACCTTCCGGGACTAGGAGGTAATGAGCAGTTCTTC. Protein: CASNLPGLGGNEQFF. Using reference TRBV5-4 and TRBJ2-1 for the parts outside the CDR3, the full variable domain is ETGVTQSPTHLIKTRGQQVTLRCSSQSGHNTVSWYQQALGQGPQFIFQYYREEENGRGNFPPRFSGLQFPNYSSELNVNALELDDSALYLCASNLPGLGGNEQFFGPGTRLTVL.

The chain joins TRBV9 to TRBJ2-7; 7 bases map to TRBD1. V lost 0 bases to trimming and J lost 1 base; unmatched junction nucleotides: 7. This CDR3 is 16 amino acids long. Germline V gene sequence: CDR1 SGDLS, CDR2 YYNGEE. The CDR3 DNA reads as TGTGCCAGCAGCGTAGGAATAGGGACAGCATCCTACGAGCAGTACTTC. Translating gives CASSVGIGTASYEQYF.

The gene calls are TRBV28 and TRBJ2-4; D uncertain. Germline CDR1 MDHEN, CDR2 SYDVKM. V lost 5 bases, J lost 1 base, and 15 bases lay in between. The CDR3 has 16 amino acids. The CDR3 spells CASSPDWRLAKNIQYF. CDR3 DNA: TGTGCCAGCAGTCCGGATTGGCGTTTGGCCAAAAACATTCAGTACTTC.

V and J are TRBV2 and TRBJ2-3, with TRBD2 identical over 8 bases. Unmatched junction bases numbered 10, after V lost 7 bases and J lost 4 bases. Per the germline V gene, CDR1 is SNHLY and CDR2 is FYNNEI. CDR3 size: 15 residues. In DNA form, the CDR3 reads TGTGCCAGCACCACCGGGACTAGTAGATCAGATACGCAGTATTTT. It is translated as CASTTGTSRSDTQYF.

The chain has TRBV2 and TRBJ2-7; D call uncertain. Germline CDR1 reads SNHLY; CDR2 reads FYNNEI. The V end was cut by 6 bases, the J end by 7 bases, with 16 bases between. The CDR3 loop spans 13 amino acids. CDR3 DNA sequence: TGTGCCAGCAGCGTACTCGATCTTGGGGAGCAGTACTTC. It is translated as CASSVLDLGEQYF.

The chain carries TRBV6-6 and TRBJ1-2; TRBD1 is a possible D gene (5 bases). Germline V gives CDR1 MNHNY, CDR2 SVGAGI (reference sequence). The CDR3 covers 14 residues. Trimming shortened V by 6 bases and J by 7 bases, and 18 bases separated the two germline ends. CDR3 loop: CASSPPGTSLGYTF. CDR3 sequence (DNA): TGTGCCAGCAGCCCACCCGGGACGTCACTTGGCTACACCTTC.

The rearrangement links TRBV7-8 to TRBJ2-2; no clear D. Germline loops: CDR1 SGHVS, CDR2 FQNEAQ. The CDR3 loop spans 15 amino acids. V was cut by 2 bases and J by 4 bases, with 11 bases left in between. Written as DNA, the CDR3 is TGTGCCAGCAGCTTATCCCCCATAGGCACCGGGGAGCTGTTTTTT. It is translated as CASSLSPIGTGELFF.

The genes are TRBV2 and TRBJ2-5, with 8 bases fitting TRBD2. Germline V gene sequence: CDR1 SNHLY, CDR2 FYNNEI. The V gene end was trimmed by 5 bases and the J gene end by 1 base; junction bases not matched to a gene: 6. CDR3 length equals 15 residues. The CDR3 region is CASSSSGSAQETQYF. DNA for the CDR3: TGTGCCAGCAGTTCAAGCGGGAGCGCCCAAGAGACCCAGTACTTC.

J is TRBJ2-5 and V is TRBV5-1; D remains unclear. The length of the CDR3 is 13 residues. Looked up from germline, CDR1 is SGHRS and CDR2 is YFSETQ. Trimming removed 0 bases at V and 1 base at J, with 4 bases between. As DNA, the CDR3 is TGCGCCAGCAGCTTGGGAGCCCAAGAGACCCAGTACTTC. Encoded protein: CASSLGAQETQYF.

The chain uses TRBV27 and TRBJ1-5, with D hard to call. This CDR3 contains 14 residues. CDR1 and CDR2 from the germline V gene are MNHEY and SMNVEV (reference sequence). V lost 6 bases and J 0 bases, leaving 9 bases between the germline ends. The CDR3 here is CASRGADSNQPQHF. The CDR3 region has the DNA TGTGCCAGCAGGGGCGCGGATAGCAATCAGCCCCAGCATTTT.

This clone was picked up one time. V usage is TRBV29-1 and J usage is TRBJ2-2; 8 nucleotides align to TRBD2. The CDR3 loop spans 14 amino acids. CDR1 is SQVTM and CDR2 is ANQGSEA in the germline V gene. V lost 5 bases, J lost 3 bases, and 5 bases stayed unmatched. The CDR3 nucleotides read TGCAGCGTTCGGGAGCGGGAGTACACCGGGGAGCTGTTTTTT. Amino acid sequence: CSVREREYTGELFF.

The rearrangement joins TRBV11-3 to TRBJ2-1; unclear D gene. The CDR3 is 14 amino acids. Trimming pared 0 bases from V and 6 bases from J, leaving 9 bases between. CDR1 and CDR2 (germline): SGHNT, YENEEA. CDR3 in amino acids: CASSLEGSFNEQFF. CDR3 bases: TGTGCCAGCAGCTTAGAAGGGTCTTTCAATGAGCAGTTCTTC.

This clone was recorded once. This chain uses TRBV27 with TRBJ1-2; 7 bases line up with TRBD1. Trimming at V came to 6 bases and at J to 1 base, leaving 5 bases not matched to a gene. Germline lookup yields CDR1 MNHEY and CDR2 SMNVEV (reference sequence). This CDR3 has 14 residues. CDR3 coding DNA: TGTGCCAGCAGCCCTAACAGGGGTAACTATGGCTACACCTTC. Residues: CASSPNRGNYGYTF.

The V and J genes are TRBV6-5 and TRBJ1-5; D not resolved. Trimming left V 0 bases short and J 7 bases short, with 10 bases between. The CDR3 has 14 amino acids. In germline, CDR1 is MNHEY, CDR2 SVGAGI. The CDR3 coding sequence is TGTGCCAGCAGTTACTCGGGAGCCTACCAGCCCCAGCATTTT. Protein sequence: CASSYSGAYQPQHF.

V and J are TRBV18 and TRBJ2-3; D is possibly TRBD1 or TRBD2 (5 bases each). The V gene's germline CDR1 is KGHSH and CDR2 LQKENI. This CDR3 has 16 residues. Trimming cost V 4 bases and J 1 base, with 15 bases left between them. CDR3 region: CASSLLGTYGTDTQYF. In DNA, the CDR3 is TGTGCCAGCTCACTACTTGGGACGTACGGCACAGATACGCAGTATTTT.

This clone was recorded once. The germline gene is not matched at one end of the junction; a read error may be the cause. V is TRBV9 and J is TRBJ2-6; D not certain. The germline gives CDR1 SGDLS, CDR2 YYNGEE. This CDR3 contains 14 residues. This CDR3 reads CASGVNSGANVLTF. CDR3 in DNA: TGTGCCAGCGGCGTGAACTCTGGGGCCAACGTCCTGACTTTC.

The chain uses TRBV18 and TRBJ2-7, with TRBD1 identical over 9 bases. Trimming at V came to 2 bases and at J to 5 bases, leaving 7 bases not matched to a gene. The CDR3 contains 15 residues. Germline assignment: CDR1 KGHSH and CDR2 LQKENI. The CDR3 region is CASSPTGTGTHEQYF. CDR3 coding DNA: TGTGCCAGCTCACCAACCGGGACAGGGACCCACGAGCAGTACTTC. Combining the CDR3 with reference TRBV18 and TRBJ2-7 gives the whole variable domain NAGVMQNPRHLVRRRGQEARLRCSPMKGHSHVYWYRQLPEEGLKFMVYLQKENIIDESGMPKERFSAEFPKEGPSILRIQQVVRGDSAAYFCASSPTGTGTHEQYFGPGTRLTVT.

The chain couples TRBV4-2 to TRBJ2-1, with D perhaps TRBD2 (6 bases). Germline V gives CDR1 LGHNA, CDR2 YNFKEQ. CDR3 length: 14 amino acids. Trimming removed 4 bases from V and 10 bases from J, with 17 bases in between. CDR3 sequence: CASSLGEGGREQFF. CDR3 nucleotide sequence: TGTGCCAGCAGCCTCGGTGAGGGAGGTAGGGAGCAGTTCTTC.

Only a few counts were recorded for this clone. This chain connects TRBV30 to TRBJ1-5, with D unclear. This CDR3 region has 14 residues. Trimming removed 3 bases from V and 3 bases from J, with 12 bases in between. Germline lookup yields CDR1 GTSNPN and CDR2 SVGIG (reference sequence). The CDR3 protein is CAWRASGSNQPQHF. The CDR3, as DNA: TGTGCCTGGAGAGCGAGCGGGTCCAATCAGCCCCAGCATTTT.

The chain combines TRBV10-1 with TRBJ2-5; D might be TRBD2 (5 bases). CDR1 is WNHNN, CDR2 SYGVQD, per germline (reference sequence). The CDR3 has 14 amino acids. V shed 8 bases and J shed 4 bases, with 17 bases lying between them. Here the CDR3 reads CASVKNGSGETQYF. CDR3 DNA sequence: TGCGCCAGCGTCAAAAATGGGAGCGGAGAGACCCAGTACTTC.

CDR3 sequence: CASSKLPYEQYF. DNA for the CDR3: TGTGCCAGCAGCAAGCTGCCCTACGAGCAGTACTTC. The gene calls are TRBV11-2 and TRBJ2-5; no reliable D call. The J call may be incorrect, as the DNA end agrees better with TRBJ2-7. The length of the CDR3 is 12 residues. Germline CDR1 is SGHAT and CDR2 is FQNNGV.

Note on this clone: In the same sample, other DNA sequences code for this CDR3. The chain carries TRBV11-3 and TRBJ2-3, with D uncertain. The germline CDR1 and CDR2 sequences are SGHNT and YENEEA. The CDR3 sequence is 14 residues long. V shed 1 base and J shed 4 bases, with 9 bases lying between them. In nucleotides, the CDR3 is TGTGCCAGCAGCTTAGGTGGGGAAGCAGATACGCAGTATTTT. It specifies CASSLGGEADTQYF. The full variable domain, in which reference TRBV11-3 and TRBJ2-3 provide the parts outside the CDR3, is EAGVVQSPRYKIIEKKQPVAFWCNPISGHNTLYWYLQNLGQGPELLIRYENEEAVDDSQLPKDRFSAERLKGVDSTLKIQPAELGDSAVYLCASSLGGEADTQYFGPGTRLTVL.

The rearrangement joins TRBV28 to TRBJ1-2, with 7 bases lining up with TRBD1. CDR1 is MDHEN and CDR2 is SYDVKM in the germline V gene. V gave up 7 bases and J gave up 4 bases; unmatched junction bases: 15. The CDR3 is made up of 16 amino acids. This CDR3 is CASTMAIQGGIYGYTF. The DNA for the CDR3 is TGTGCCAGCACGATGGCTATTCAGGGGGGGATCTATGGCTACACCTTC.

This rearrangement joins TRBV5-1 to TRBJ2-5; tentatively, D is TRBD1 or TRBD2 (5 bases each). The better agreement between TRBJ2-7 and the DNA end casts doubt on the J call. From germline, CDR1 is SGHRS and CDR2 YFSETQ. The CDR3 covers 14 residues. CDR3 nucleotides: TGCGCCAGCAGGACGGGGACCGGGTCTAACGAGCAGTACTTC. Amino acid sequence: CASRTGTGSNEQYF.

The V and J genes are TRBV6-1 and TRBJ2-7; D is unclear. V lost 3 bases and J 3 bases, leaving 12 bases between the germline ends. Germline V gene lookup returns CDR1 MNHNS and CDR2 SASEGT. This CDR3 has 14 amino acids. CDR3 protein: CASSDRPKIYEQYF. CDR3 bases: TGTGCCAGCAGTGACAGGCCAAAAATCTACGAGCAGTACTTC.